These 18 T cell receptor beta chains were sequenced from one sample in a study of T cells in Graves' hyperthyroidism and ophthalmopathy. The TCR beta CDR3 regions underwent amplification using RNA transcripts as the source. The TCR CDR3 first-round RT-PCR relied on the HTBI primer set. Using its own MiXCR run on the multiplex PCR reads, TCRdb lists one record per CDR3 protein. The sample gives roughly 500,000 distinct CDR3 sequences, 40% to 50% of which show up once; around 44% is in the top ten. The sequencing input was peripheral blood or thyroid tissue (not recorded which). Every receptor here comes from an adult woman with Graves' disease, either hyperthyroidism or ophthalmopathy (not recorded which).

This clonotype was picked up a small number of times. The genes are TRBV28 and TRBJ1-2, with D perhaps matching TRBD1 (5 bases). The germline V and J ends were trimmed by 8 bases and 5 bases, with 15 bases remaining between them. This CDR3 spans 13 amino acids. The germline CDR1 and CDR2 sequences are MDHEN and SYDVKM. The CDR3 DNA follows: TGTGCCAGCTGGGCGGGGGAGAAGTATGGCTACACCTTC. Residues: CASWAGEKYGYTF.

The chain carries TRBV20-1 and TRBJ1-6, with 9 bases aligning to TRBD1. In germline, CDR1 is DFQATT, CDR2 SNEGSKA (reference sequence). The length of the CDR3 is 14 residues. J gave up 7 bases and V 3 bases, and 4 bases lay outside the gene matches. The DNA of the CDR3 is TGCAGTGCTAGCCGGACAGGGGACAATTCACCCCTCCACTTT. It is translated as CSASRTGDNSPLHF.

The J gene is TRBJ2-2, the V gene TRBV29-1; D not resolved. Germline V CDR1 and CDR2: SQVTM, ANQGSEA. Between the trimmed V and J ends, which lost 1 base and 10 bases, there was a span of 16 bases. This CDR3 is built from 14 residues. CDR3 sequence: CSVEGGTVYEELFF. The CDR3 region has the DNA TGCAGCGTTGAAGGGGGAACAGTGTACGAGGAGCTGTTTTTT.

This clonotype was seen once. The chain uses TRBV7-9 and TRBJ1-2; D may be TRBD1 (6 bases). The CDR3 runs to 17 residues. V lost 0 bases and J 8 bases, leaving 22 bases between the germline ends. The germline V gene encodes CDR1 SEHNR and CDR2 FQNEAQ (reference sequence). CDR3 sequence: CASSLALVRGNLLGYTF. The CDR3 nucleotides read TGTGCCAGCAGCTTAGCGCTTGTCAGGGGTAATCTTCTAGGCTACACCTTC.

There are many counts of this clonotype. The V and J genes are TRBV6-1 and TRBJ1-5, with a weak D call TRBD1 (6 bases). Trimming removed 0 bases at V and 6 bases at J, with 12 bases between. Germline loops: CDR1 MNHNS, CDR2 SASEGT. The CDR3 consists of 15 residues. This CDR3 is CASSEALGGRQPQHF. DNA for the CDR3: TGTGCCAGCAGTGAAGCTCTCGGGGGGCGTCAGCCCCAGCATTTT.

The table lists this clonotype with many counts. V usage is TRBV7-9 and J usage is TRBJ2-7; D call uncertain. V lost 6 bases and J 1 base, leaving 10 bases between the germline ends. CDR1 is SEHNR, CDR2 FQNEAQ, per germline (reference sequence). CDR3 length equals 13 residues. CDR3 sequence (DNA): TGTGCCAGCAGTCGATCCGGATCCTACGAGCAGTACTTC. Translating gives CASSRSGSYEQYF.

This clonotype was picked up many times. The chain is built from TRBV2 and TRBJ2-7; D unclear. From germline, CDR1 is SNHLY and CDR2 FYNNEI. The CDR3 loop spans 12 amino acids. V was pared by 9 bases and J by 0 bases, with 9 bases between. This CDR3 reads CASFIHSYEQYF. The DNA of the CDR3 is TGTGCCAGTTTTATCCACTCCTACGAGCAGTACTTC. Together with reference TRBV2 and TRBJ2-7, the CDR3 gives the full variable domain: EPEVTQTPSHQVTQMGQEVILRCVPISNHLYFYWYRQILGQKVEFLVSFYNNEISEKSEIFDDQFSVERPDGSNFTLKIRSTKLEDSAMYFCASFIHSYEQYFGPGTRLTVT.

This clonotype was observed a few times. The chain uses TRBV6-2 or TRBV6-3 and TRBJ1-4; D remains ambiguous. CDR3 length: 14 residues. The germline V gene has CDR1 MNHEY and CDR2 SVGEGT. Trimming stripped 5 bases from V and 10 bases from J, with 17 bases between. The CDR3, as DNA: TGTGCCAGCAGTGACACTATGGGTGAGGGAAAACTGTTTTTT. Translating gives CASSDTMGEGKLFF.

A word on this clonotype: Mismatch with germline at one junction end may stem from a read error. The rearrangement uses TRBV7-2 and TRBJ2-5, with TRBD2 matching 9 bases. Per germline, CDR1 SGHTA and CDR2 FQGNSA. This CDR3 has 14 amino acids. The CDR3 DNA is TGTGCCAGCAGCTTGCGGGGGGGCCAAGAGGCCCAGTACTTC. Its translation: CASSLRGGQEAQYF.

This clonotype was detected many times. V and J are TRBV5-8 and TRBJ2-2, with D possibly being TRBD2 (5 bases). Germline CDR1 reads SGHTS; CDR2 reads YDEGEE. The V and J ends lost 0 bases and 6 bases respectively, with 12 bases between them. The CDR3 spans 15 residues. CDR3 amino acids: CASSLGELAPGELFF. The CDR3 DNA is TGTGCCAGCAGCTTGGGGGAGCTAGCTCCCGGGGAGCTGTTTTTT.

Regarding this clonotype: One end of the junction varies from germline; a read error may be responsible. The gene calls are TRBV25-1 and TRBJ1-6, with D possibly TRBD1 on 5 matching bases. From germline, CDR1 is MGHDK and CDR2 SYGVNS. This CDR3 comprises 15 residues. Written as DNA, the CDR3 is TGTACCAGCAGCAAATTAGATGGGGCCGGCTCACCCCTCCACTTT. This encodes CTSSKLDGAGSPLHF.

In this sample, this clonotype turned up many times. The CDR3 protein is CASTPGQGRNQPQHF. CDR3 coding DNA: TGTGCCAGTACACCGGGACAGGGTAGGAATCAGCCCCAGCATTTT. The V call is TRBV19, the J call TRBJ1-5; 9 bases line up with TRBD1. The germline V gene has CDR1 LNHDA and CDR2 SQIVND (reference sequence). The CDR3 has 15 amino acids. J was trimmed by 4 bases and V by 7 bases; bases with no gene match: 8.

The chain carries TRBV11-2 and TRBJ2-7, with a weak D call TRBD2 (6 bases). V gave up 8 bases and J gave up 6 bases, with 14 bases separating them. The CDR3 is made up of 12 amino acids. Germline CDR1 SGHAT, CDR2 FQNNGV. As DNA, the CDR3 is TGTGCCAGCCTGAAGGGAGGTCGCGAGCAGTACTTC. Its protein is CASLKGGREQYF.

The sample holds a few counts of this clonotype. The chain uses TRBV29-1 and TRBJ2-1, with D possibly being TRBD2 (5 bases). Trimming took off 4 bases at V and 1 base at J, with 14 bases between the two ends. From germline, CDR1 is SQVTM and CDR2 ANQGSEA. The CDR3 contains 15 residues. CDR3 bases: TGCAGCGTTGGCCGTAGCGTACGATCCTACAATGAGCAGTTCTTC. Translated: CSVGRSVRSYNEQFF.

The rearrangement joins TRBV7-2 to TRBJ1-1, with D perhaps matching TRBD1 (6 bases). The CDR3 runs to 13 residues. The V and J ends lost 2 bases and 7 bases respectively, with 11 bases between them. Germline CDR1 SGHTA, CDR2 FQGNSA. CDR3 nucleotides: TGTGCCAGCAGCTTAACACAGGGAGGTGAAGCTTTCTTT. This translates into CASSLTQGGEAFF.

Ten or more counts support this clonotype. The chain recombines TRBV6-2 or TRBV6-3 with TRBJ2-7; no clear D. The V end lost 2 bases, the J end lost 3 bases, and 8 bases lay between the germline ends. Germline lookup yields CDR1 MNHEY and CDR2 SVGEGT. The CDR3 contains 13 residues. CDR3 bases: TGTGCCAGCAGTTACAGGGCAGTCTACGAGCAGTACTTC. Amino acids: CASSYRAVYEQYF.

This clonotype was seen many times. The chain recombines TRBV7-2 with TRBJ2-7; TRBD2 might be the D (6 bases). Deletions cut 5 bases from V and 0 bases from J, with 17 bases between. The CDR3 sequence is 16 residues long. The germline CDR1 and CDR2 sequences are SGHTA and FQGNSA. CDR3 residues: CASSPYVQRVSYEQYF. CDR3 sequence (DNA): TGTGCCAGCAGCCCTTACGTCCAGCGGGTCTCCTACGAGCAGTACTTC.

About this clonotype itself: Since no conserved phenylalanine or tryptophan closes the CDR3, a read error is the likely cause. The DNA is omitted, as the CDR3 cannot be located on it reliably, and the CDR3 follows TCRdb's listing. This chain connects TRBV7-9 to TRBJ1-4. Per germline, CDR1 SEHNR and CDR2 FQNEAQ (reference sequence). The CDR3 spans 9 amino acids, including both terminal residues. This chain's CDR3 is CASSLGPAS.